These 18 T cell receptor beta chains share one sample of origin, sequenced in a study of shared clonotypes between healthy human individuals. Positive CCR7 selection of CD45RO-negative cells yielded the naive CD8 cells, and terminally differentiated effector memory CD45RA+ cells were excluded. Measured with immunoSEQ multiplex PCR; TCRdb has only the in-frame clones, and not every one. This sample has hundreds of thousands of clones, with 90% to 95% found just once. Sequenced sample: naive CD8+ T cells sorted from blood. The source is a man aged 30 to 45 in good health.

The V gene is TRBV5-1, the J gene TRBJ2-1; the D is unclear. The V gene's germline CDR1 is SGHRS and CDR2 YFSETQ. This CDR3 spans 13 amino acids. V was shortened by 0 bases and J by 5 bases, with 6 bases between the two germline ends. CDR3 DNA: TGCGCCAGCAGCTTGGGTCGCAACAATGAGCAGTTCTTC. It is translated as CASSLGRNNEQFF.

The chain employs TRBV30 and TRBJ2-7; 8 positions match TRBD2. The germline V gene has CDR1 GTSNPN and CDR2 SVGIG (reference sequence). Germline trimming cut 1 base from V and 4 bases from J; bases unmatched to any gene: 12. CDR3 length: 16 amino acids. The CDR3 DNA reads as TGTGCCTGGAGTGACCCCCCCGGGACTAGTCGTTACGAGCAGTACTTC. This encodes CAWSDPPGTSRYEQYF. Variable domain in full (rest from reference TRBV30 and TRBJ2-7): SQTIHQWPATLVQPVGSPLSLECTVEGTSNPNLYWYRQAAGRGLQLLFYSVGIGQISSEVPQNLSASRPQDRQFILSSKKLLLSDSGFYLCAWSDPPGTSRYEQYFGPGTRLTVT.

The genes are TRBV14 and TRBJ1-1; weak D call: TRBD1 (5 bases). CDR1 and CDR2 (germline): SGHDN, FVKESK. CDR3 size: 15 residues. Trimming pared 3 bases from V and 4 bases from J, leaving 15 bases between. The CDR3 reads CASSHTSVGVTEAFF. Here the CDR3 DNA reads TGTGCCAGCAGCCACACGAGCGTAGGGGTCACTGAAGCTTTCTTT.

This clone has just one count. The chain's CDR3 is CASSLLPDWKPTDTQYF. The CDR3 region has the DNA TGTGCCAGCAGCTTGCTCCCAGACTGGAAACCCACAGATACGCAGTATTTT. The rearrangement uses TRBV5-4 and TRBJ2-3; D unclear. CDR3 length: 17 amino acids. V was cut by 1 base and J by 2 bases, with 17 bases left in between. Germline V lookup: CDR1 SGHNT, CDR2 YYREEE (reference sequence).

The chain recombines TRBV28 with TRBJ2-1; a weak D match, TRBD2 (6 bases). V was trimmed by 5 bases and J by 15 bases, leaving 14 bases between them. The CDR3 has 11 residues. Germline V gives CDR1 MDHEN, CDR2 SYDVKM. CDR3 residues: CASSIAVGLFF. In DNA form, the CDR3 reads TGTGCCAGCAGTATAGCGGTTGGCTTGTTCTTC.

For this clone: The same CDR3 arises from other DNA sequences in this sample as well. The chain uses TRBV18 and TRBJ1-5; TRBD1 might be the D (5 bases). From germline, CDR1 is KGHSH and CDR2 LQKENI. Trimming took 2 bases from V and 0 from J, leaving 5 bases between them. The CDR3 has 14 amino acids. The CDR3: CASSPGGSNQPQHF. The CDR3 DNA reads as TGTGCCAGCTCACCAGGGGGTAGCAATCAGCCCCAGCATTTT.

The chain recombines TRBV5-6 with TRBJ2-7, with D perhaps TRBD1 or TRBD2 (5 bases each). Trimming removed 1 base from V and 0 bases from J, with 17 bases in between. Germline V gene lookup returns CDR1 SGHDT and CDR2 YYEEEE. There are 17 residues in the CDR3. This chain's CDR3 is CASSLFGAGTLSYEQYF. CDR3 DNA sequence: TGTGCCAGCAGCTTGTTCGGCGCAGGGACCCTCTCCTACGAGCAGTACTTC.

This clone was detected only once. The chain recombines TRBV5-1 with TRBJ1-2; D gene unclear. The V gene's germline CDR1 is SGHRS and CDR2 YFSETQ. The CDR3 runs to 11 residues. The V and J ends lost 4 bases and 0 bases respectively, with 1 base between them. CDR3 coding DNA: TGCGCCAGCAGCGCTAACTATGGCTACACCTTC. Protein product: CASSANYGYTF.

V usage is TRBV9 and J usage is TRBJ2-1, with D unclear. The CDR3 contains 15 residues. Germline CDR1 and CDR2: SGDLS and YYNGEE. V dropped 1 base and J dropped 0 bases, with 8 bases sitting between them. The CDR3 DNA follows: TGTGCCAGCAGCGTAAAGACCCTCTCCTACAATGAGCAGTTCTTC. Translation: CASSVKTLSYNEQFF.

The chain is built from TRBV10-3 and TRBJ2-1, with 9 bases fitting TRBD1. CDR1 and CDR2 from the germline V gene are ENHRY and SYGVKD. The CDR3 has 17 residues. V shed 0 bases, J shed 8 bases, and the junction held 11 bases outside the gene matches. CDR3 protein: CAISESRVGTGNYEQFF. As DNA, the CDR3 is TGTGCCATCAGTGAGTCCAGAGTCGGGACAGGGAACTATGAGCAGTTCTTC.

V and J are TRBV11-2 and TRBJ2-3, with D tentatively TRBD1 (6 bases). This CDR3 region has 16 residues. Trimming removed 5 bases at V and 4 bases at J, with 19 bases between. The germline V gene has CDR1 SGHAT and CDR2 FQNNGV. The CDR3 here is CASSPRTGLPADTQYF. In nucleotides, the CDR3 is TGTGCCAGCAGCCCCCGAACAGGGTTGCCAGCAGATACGCAGTATTTT. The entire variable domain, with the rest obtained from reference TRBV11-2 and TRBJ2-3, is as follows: EAGVAQSPRYKIIEKRQSVAFWCNPISGHATLYWYQQILGQGPKLLIQFQNNGVVDDSQLPKDRFSAERLKGVDSTLKIQPAKLEDSAVYLCASSPRTGLPADTQYFGPGTRLTVL.

The CDR3 protein is CASSFVLQGYTF. The CDR3 bases are TGTGCCAGCAGCTTCGTTTTACAGGGCTACACCTTC. J is TRBJ1-2 and V is TRBV5-4, with D hard to call. The CDR3 is 12 amino acids. CDR1 is SGHNT and CDR2 is YYREEE in the germline V gene (reference sequence). Trimming removed 2 bases at V and 8 bases at J, with 10 bases between. Full variable domain (missing parts from reference TRBV5-4 and TRBJ1-2): ETGVTQSPTHLIKTRGQQVTLRCSSQSGHNTVSWYQQALGQGPQFIFQYYREEENGRGNFPPRFSGLQFPNYSSELNVNALELDDSALYLCASSFVLQGYTFGSGTRLTVV.

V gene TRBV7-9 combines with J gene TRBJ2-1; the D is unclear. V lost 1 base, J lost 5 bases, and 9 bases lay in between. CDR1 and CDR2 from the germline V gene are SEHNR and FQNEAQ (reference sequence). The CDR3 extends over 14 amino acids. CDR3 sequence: CASSLVSGNNEQFF. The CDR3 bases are TGTGCCAGCAGCTTAGTGTCTGGTAACAATGAGCAGTTCTTC. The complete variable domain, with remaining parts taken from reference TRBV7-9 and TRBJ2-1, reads DTGVSQNPRHKITKRGQNVTFRCDPISEHNRLYWYRQTLGQGPEFLTYFQNEAQLEKSRLLSDRFSAERPKGSFSTLEIQRTEQGDSAMYLCASSLVSGNNEQFFGPGTRLTVL.

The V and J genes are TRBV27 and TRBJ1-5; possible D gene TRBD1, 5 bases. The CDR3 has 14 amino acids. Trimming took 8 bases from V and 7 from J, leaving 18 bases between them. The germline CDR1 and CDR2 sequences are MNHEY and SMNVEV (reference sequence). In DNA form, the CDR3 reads TGTGCCAGCGGGCCCGGGACTACTACGCAGCCCCAGCATTTT. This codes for CASGPGTTTQPQHF.

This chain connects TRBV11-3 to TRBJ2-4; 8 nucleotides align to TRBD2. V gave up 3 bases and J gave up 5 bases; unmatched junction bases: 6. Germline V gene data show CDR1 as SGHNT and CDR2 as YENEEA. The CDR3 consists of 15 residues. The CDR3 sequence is CASSFPGLGENIQYF. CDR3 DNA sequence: TGTGCCAGCAGCTTCCCGGGACTAGGAGAAAACATTCAGTACTTC.

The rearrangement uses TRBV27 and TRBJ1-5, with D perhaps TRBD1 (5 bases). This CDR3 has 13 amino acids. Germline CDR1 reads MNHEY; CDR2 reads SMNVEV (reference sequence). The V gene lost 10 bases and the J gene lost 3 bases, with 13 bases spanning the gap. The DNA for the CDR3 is TGTGCCACCAAGGGGACCCCCAATCAGCCCCAGCATTTT. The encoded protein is CATKGTPNQPQHF.

CDR3 coding DNA: TGTGCCAGCAGACCAGGACTAGCGGAACGGCAGTACTTC. Translation: CASRPGLAERQYF. The chain has TRBV5-6 and TRBJ2-7; 10 bases map to TRBD2. The trim removed 5 bases at V and 9 bases at J, leaving 8 bases unmatched. The CDR3 contains 13 residues. Germline values: CDR1 SGHDT, CDR2 YYEEEE.

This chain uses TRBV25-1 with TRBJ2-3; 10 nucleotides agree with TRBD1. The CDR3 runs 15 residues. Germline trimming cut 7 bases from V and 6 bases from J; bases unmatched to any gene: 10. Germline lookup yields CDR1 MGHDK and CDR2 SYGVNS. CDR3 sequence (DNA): TGTGCCAGCACCAAACTCGGACAGGGGGGGGATACGCAGTATTTT. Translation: CASTKLGQGGDTQYF. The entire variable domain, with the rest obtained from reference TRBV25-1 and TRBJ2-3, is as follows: EADIYQTPRYLVIGTGKKITLECSQTMGHDKMYWYQQDPGMELHLIHYSYGVNSTEKGDLSSESTVSRIRTEHFPLTLESARPSHTSQYLCASTKLGQGGDTQYFGPGTRLTVL.